This record looks at one TCR beta chain sequence and its context. Its antigen is unknown. CDR3 length: 15 amino acids. V lost 6 bases, J lost 0 bases, and 14 bases lay in between. From germline, CDR1 is SGHTA and CDR2 FQGTGA. The sample comes from a study of cytomegalovirus exposure and HLA in healthy donors. PCR amplification relied on 60 Vbeta primers (plus 13 Jbeta primers). Original data processing: In a later analysis, of tens of millions of unique beta chains, roughly 9.9 million appeared in at least two donors. Sequencing used immunoSEQ multiplex PCR; TCRdb keeps in-frame clones, though not all of them. V, J and clone size are taken as reported in that table, and D and trimming were inferred from the DNA itself. Altogether approximately 140,000 clones are present, about 81% being singletons, with the ten largest covering 5% to 7%. Overall study results and limits: Sequences of the TCR beta chain were said to predict the HLA-A and HLA-B alleles of most subjects accurately. TCR beta V segments were, for the most part, productive about 87% or about 30% of the time in an earlier analysis.

The source is a woman aged 35 to 49 in good health and CMV-seropositive. The rearrangement joins TRBV7-3 to TRBJ1-1; D perhaps matches TRBD1 (6 bases). The source material was PBMCs. CDR3 residues: CASSRTGTLNTEAFF. The CDR3 DNA sequence: TGTGCCAGCAGTCGAACCGGGACATTGAACACTGAAGCTTTCTTT.